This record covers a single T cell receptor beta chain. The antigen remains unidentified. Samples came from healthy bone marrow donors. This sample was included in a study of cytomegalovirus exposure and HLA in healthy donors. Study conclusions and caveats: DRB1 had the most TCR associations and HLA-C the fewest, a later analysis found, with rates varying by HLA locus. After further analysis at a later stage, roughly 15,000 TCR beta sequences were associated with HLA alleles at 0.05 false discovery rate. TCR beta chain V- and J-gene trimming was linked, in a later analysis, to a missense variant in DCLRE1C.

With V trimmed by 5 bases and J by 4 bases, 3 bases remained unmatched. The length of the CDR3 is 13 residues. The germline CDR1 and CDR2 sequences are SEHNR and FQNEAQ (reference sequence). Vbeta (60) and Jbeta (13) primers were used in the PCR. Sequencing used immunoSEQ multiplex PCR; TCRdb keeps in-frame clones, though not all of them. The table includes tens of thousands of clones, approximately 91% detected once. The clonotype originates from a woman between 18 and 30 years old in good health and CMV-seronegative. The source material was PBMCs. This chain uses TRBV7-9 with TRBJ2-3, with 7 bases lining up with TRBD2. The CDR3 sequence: CASSRTSADTQYF. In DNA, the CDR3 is TGTGCCAGCAGCCGTACTAGCGCAGATACGCAGTATTTT.